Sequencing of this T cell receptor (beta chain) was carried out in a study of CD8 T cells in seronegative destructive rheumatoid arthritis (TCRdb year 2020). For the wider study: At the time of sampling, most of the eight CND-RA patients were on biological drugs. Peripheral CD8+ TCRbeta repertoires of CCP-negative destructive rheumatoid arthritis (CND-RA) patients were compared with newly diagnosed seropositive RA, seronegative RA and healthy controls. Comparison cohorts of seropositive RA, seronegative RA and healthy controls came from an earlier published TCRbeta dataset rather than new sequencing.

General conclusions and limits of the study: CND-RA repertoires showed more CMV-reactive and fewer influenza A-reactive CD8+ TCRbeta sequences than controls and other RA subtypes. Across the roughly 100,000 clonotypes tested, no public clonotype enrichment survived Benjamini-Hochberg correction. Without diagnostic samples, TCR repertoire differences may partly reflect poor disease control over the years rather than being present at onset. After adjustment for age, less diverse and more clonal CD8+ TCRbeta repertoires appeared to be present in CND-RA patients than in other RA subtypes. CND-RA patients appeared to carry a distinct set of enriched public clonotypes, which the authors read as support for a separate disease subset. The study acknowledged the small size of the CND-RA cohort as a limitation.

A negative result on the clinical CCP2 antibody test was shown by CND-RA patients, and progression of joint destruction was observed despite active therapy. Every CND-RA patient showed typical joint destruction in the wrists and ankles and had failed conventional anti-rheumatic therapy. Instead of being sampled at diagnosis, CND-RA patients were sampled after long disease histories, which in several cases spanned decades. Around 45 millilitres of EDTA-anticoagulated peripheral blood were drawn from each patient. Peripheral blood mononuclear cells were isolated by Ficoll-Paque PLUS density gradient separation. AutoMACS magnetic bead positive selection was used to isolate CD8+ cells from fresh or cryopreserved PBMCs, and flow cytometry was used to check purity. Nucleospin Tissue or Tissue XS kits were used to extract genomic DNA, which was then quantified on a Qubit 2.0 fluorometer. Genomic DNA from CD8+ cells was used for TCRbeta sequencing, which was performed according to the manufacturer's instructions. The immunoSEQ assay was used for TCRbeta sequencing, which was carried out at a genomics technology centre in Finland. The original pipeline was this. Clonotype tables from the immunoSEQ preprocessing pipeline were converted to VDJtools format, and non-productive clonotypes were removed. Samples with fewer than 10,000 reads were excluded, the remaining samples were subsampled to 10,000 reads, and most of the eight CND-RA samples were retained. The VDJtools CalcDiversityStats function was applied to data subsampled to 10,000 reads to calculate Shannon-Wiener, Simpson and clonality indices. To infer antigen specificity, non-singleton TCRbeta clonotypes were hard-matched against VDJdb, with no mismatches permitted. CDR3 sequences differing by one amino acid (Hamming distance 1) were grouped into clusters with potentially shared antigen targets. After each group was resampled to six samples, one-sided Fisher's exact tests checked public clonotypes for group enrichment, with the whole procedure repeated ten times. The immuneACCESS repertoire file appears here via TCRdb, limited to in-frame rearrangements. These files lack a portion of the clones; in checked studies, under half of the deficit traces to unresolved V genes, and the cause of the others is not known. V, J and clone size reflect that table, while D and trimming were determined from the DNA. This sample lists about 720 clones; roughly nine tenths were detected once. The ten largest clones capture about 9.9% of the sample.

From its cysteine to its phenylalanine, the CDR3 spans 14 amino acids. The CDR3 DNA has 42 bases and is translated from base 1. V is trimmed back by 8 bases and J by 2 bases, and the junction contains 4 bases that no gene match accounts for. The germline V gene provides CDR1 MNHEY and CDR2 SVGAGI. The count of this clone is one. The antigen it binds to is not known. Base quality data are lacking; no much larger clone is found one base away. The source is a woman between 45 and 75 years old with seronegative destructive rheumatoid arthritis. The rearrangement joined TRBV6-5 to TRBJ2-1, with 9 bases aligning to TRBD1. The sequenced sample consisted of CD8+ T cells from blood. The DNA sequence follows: TGTGCCAGCGGAGGGACAGGGCCCTACAATGAGCAGTTCTTC. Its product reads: CASGGTGPYNEQFF.